This is a list of T cell receptor beta chains from one sample in a study of cytomegalovirus exposure and HLA in healthy donors. Using immunoSEQ multiplex PCR, the repertoire was profiled, and TCRdb retains in-frame clones only, with some absent. This repertoire shows about 160,000 clones, 60% to 85% found once; its top ten account for about 1.4%. The sample comprised PBMCs. Receptors originate from a woman aged 30 to 39 in good health and CMV-seronegative. Each CDR3 is given with its conserved first and last residue. D genes are given only for firm matches. Only some rows state a clone size, as once, few, many or a class for expanded clones.

len	v_gene	j_gene	d_gene	abundance	CDR3aa	CDR3nt
14	TRBV4-1	TRBJ2-5	-	-	CASSSYGQRETQYF	TGCGCCAGCAGCTCATATGGTCAGAGGGAGACCCAGTACTTC
14	TRBV25-1	TRBJ2-1	TRBD2	few	CASQRTSLSNEQFF	TGTGCCAGCCAAAGGACTAGCCTAAGCAATGAGCAGTTCTTC
14	TRBV27	TRBJ1-3	-	-	CASSPGVDGNTIYF	TGTGCCAGCAGTCCAGGGGTAGACGGAAACACCATATATTTT
17	TRBV4-1	TRBJ2-2	TRBD2	few	CASSQELAGANTGELFF	TGCGCCAGCAGCCAAGAACTAGCGGGGGCGAACACCGGGGAGCTGTTTTTT
14	TRBV10-3	TRBJ1-1	-	-	CAISELGGNTEAFF	TGTGCCATCAGTGAGTTGGGGGGGAACACTGAAGCTTTCTTT
13	TRBV2	TRBJ2-5	TRBD1	-	CASSSGQEETQYF	TGTGCCAGCAGTTCGGGACAGGAGGAGACCCAGTACTTC
17	TRBV10-3	TRBJ2-3	-	few	CAISDITGGDRTDTQYF	TGTGCCATCAGTGACATTACTGGCGGGGATCGCACAGATACGCAGTATTTT
15	TRBV2	TRBJ1-1	-	-	CASSEEGTRYTEAFF	TGTGCCAGCAGTGAAGAAGGGACAAGATACACTGAAGCTTTCTTT
16	TRBV18	TRBJ2-3	TRBD2	-	CASSPIAGGPSDTQYF	TGTGCCAGCTCACCTATAGCGGGGGGGCCGTCCGATACGCAGTATTTT
15	TRBV7-2	TRBJ2-1	TRBD2	few	CASSFAGTSLTEQFF	TGTGCCAGCAGCTTTGCCGGGACTAGTCTCACTGAGCAGTTCTTC
20	TRBV5-1	TRBJ2-4	TRBD2	-	CASSEGGSAGGFIAKNIQYF	TGCGCCAGCAGCGAAGGAGGGTCGGCGGGGGGCTTCATAGCCAAAAACATTCAGTACTTC
16	TRBV6-5	TRBJ2-7	TRBD1	-	CASSYSIPGQGYEQYF	TGTGCCAGCAGTTACTCGATTCCGGGACAGGGTTACGAGCAGTACTTC
14	TRBV6-5	TRBJ1-2	TRBD1	few	CASSYRQGDDGYTF	TGTGCCAGCAGTTACCGACAGGGTGACGATGGCTACACCTTC
13	TRBV5-8	TRBJ1-2	-	-	CASSLGPRDGYTF	TGTGCCAGCAGCTTGGGACCCAGGGATGGCTACACCTTC
11	TRBV29-1	TRBJ2-3	-	-	CSSAGADTQYF	TGCAGCTCTGCAGGCGCAGATACGCAGTATTTT
16	TRBV5-5	TRBJ1-2	-	-	CASSRSGGVGTYGYTF	TGTGCCAGCAGCCGCTCTGGGGGCGTCGGAACCTATGGCTACACCTTC
15	TRBV7-2	TRBJ2-6	-	-	CASSTRGYQANGLTF	TGTGCCAGCAGCACCCGGGGTTATCAGGCCAACGGCCTGACTTTC
16	TRBV5-1	TRBJ1-1	-	-	CASSLLLTTTNTEAFF	TGCGCCAGCAGCCTCCTTCTTACAACCACGAACACTGAAGCTTTCTTT
16	TRBV5-1	TRBJ2-7	-	-	CASSLVPGSATYEQYF	TGCGCCAGCAGCTTGGTTCCGGGATCCGCTACCTACGAGCAGTACTTC
14	TRBV6-6	TRBJ1-6	TRBD1	-	CASRPTGDNSPLHF	TGTGCCAGCAGGCCGACAGGGGATAATTCACCCCTCCACTTT
17	TRBV9	TRBJ2-3	-	few	CASSVGRRSPQTDTQYF	TGTGCCAGCAGCGTAGGAAGGAGGAGTCCGCAAACAGATACGCAGTATTTT
16	TRBV7-8	TRBJ2-3	-	-	CASSLFGVSVGDTQYF	TGTGCCAGCAGCTTATTCGGGGTTAGCGTGGGGGATACGCAGTATTTT
14	TRBV25-1	TRBJ1-1	-	-	CASSLSGGNTEAFF	TGTGCCAGCAGTTTGTCGGGTGGGAACACTGAAGCTTTCTTT
15	TRBV28	TRBJ1-4	-	once	CASRRDSATNEKLFF	TGTGCCAGCAGGCGAGACAGCGCAACTAATGAAAAACTGTTTTTT
12	TRBV30	TRBJ2-3	TRBD2	-	CAYSGGADTQYF	TGTGCCTATAGCGGGGGGGCAGATACGCAGTATTTT
13	TRBV2	TRBJ1-1	-	-	CASSQGYGTEAFF	TGTGCCAGCAGCCAGGGGTATGGCACTGAAGCTTTCTTT
15	TRBV6-6	TRBJ2-4	TRBD1	-	CASSPTGLAKNIQYF	TGTGCCAGCAGCCCGACAGGGCTAGCCAAAAACATTCAGTACTTC
14	TRBV5-5	TRBJ1-2	TRBD1	-	CASSYNGQGAGYTF	TGTGCCAGCAGCTATAATGGACAGGGGGCCGGCTACACCTTC
14	TRBV27	TRBJ1-2	TRBD1	-	CASRRQGDNYGYTF	TGTGCCAGCAGGAGACAGGGGGATAACTATGGCTACACCTTC
15	TRBV5-5	TRBJ2-6	TRBD1	few	CASTLTGTGANVLTF	TGTGCCAGCACCCTGACAGGGACCGGGGCCAACGTCCTGACTTTC
14	TRBV7-8	TRBJ1-5	-	-	CASSLEWTAQPQHF	TGTGCCAGCAGCTTAGAATGGACAGCACAGCCCCAGCATTTT
12	TRBV18	TRBJ2-7	-	once	CASSLVTYEQYF	TGTGCCAGCTCACTCGTTACCTACGAGCAGTACTTC
15	TRBV11-2	TRBJ2-3	TRBD2	-	CASSLTAGGHDTQYF	TGTGCCAGCAGCTTGACCGCGGGGGGGCACGATACGCAGTATTTT
12	TRBV6-5	TRBJ2-7	-	-	CASSEGLVRQYF	TGTGCCAGCAGTGAAGGACTGGTACGGCAGTACTTC
13	TRBV2	TRBJ1-1	-	-	CASSEAAGTEAFF	TGTGCCAGCAGTGAGGCAGCGGGCACTGAAGCTTTCTTT
15	TRBV19	TRBJ1-3	-	once	CASTVDSHSGNTIYF	TGTGCCAGTACCGTTGACAGCCACTCTGGAAACACCATATATTTT
15	TRBV6-6	TRBJ1-5	TRBD1	many	CASRDRDLGNQPQHF	TGTGCCAGCAGGGACAGGGACTTGGGCAATCAGCCCCAGCATTTT
16	TRBV6-6	TRBJ2-5	-	few	CASSSSDRVLQETQYF	-
14	TRBV30	TRBJ2-7	-	-	CAWSVGGPAHEQYF	TGTGCCTGGAGTGTCGGGGGACCAGCTCACGAGCAGTACTTC
13	TRBV29-1	TRBJ2-7	-	once	CSVDSGAGYEQYF	TGCAGCGTTGATTCAGGGGCCGGGTACGAGCAGTACTTC
15	TRBV4-2	TRBJ2-5	-	few	CASSPPNGGAETQYF	TGTGCCAGCAGCCCCCCTAATGGCGGGGCGGAGACCCAGTACTTC
14	TRBV6-1	TRBJ1-1	-	-	CASSDGGMGTEAFF	TGTGCCAGCAGCGACGGGGGAATGGGCACTGAAGCTTTCTTT
13	TRBV4-1	TRBJ1-2	-	-	CASSQGRQLGYTF	TGCGCCAGCAGCCAAGGAAGACAGCTCGGCTACACCTTC
14	TRBV6-1	TRBJ2-7	TRBD1	-	CASSSQGTAYEQYF	TGTGCCAGCAGTTCCCAAGGGACAGCCTACGAGCAGTACTTC
17	TRBV7-6	TRBJ1-2	TRBD1	-	CASSPRRQGSVGGGYTF	TGTGCCAGCAGCCCTCGTCGACAGGGGTCTGTCGGTGGTGGCTACACCTTC
15	TRBV9	TRBJ1-4	-	-	CASSVRGSTNEKLFF	TGTGCCAGCAGCGTACGGGGGTCGACTAATGAAAAACTGTTTTTT